The 31 T cell receptor beta chains below all came from one sample that was sequenced in a study of blood T cell repertoires in COVID-19. The method was immunoSEQ multiplex PCR; TCRdb's version includes in-frame clones alone and lacks a portion of them. The sample has some 270,000 clones, about nine tenths seen once. What was sequenced was PBMCs or T cells enriched from blood (not recorded which). The receptors derive from a woman aged 40 to 50 who had recovered from COVID-19.

The V and J genes are TRBV7-2 and TRBJ1-5, with 7 nucleotides matching TRBD1. There are 15 residues in the CDR3. Germline V gene lookup returns CDR1 SGHTA and CDR2 FQGNSA. V lost 6 bases and J lost 0; bases outside the gene matches: 5. The CDR3 DNA reads TGTGCCAGCAGACCTACAGGGGTTAGCAATCAGCCCCAGCATTTT. It yields the protein CASRPTGVSNQPQHF.

The CDR3 DNA sequence: TGTGCCAGCAGCCGGTTAGGGGTACGGAATGAGCAGTTCTTC. Residues: CASSRLGVRNEQFF. This chain uses TRBV3-1 (or the pseudogene TRBV3-2) with TRBJ2-1, with TRBD1 as a possible D gene (5 bases). V was pared by 4 bases and J by 7 bases, with 14 bases between. Germline CDR1 LGHDT, CDR2 YNNKEL (reference sequence). The CDR3 length is 14 residues.

The rearrangement links TRBV27 to TRBJ1-6, with 7 bases matching TRBD1. Germline assignment: CDR1 MNHEY and CDR2 SMNVEV (reference sequence). The trim removed 8 bases at V and 7 bases at J, leaving 11 bases unmatched. The CDR3 length is 15 residues. The CDR3 spells CASGTRDRQNSPLHF. The CDR3 DNA reads as TGTGCCAGCGGTACTCGGGACAGACAGAATTCACCCCTCCACTTT.

The chain employs TRBV15 and TRBJ1-1; TRBD1 aligns across 10 bases. In germline, CDR1 is LNHNV, CDR2 YYDKDF (reference sequence). V dropped 2 bases and J dropped 8; count of bases not matched to a gene: 5. This CDR3 is 14 amino acids long. The CDR3 region is CATSRPTGGREAFF. The CDR3, as DNA: TGTGCCACCAGCAGACCGACAGGGGGCAGGGAAGCTTTCTTT.

In the case of this clone: The same CDR3 arises from other DNA sequences in this sample as well. The chain employs TRBV6-5 and TRBJ1-2, with 7 bases aligning to TRBD1. V dropped 0 bases and J dropped 4; count of bases not matched to a gene: 2. The CDR3 runs to 14 residues. CDR1 is MNHEY and CDR2 is SVGAGI in the germline V gene. CDR3 nucleotides: TGTGCCAGCAGTTACTCAGCAGGGGGCTATGGCTACACCTTC. Translated: CASSYSAGGYGYTF.

This chain connects TRBV14 to TRBJ1-1; no clear D. Trimming left V 4 bases short and J 1 base short, with 10 bases between. The CDR3 extends over 14 amino acids. Germline lookup yields CDR1 SGHDN and CDR2 FVKESK. The DNA of the CDR3 is TGTGCCAGCAGCCTGACACACGCGAACACTGAAGCTTTCTTT. It encodes CASSLTHANTEAFF.

This clone was detected a few times. The chain carries TRBV9 and TRBJ1-2; 7 nucleotides agree with TRBD1. Germline V CDR1 and CDR2: SGDLS, YYNGEE. Trimming cost V 0 bases and J 4 bases; bases outside gene matches: 9. The CDR3 is 16 amino acids. CDR3 sequence (DNA): TGTGCCAGCAGCGTAGCCGGACAGGTTCCGGGCTATGGCTACACCTTC. This translates into CASSVAGQVPGYGYTF.

A single count supports this clone. The chain has TRBV2 and TRBJ2-7; 15 bases line up with TRBD2. V lost 4 bases to trimming and J lost 0 bases; unmatched junction nucleotides: 7. CDR3 length: 18 amino acids. Germline-derived CDR1 and CDR2 are SNHLY and FYNNEI. The CDR3 region is CASSGTSGRGPSSYEQYF. CDR3 in DNA: TGTGCCAGCAGTGGGACTAGCGGGAGGGGCCCGAGCTCCTACGAGCAGTACTTC.

This chain uses TRBV10-2 with TRBJ2-5; 12 bases are a match to TRBD2. The CDR3 loop spans 18 amino acids. V shed 4 bases, J shed 2 bases, and the junction held 11 bases outside the gene matches. CDR1 is WSHSY and CDR2 is SAAADI in the germline V gene. This chain's CDR3 is CASSGTSGERGFQETQYF. In nucleotides, the CDR3 is TGCGCCAGCAGTGGGACTAGCGGGGAGCGGGGCTTTCAAGAGACCCAGTACTTC.

The gene calls are TRBV6-5 and TRBJ2-7; D perhaps matches TRBD2 (6 bases). Germline CDR1 reads MNHEY; CDR2 reads SVGAGI. Trimming removed 6 bases from V and 6 bases from J, with 18 bases in between. The CDR3 covers 14 residues. Here the CDR3 reads CASSFGTWNSEQYF. Here the CDR3 DNA reads TGTGCCAGCAGCTTCGGGACTTGGAACAGCGAGCAGTACTTC.

This sequence joins TRBV6-5 and TRBJ2-7, with 7 bases lining up with TRBD1. V shed 9 bases, J shed 6 bases, and the junction held 17 bases outside the gene matches. Germline V gene data show CDR1 as MNHEY and CDR2 as SVGAGI. The CDR3 is made up of 15 amino acids. The CDR3 coding sequence is TGTGCCAGTACAGAAGACCCACGGGACAGCAGCGAGCAGTACTTC. Amino acids: CASTEDPRDSSEQYF.

This clone was counted a single time. This chain uses TRBV27 with TRBJ1-1; TRBD1 aligns across 10 bases. CDR3 size: 18 residues. Germline-derived CDR1 and CDR2 are MNHEY and SMNVEV (reference sequence). Losses at the gene ends were 0 bases for V and 4 bases for J; bases not matched to a gene: 11. CDR3 region: CASSLSYGTGAWGTEAFF. CDR3 DNA sequence: TGTGCCAGCAGTTTATCATACGGGACAGGGGCCTGGGGCACTGAAGCTTTCTTT.

The chain recombines TRBV3-1 (or the pseudogene TRBV3-2) with TRBJ1-1, with 10 bases fitting TRBD1. This CDR3 comprises 14 residues. With V trimmed by 3 bases and J by 13 bases, 11 bases remained unmatched. Germline V lookup: CDR1 LGHDT, CDR2 YNNKEL (reference sequence). CDR3: CASSQRDRGGFLFF. In DNA form, the CDR3 reads TGTGCCAGCAGCCAGCGGGACAGGGGAGGGTTTCTTTTCTTT.

The CDR3 region is CAWTKRGSTDTQYF. DNA for the CDR3: TGTGCCTGGACGAAGCGGGGAAGCACAGATACGCAGTATTTT. The chain employs TRBV30 and TRBJ2-3; the match to TRBD2 covers 7 bases. The V gene end was trimmed by 4 bases and the J gene end by 0 bases; junction bases not matched to a gene: 4. The CDR3 has 14 residues. Per the germline V gene, CDR1 is GTSNPN and CDR2 is SVGIG (reference sequence).

This clone was observed a few times. V is TRBV6-2 or TRBV6-3 and J is TRBJ2-7; 7 bases match TRBD2. The junction had 17 bases not matched to a gene; V was cut back by 0 bases and J by 0 bases. The CDR3 runs to 20 residues. Germline assignment: CDR1 MNHEY and CDR2 SVGEGT. CDR3 protein: CASSYSMSGVKGLSSYEQYF. CDR3 nucleotides: TGTGCCAGCAGTTACTCGATGTCGGGGGTTAAGGGACTAAGCTCCTACGAGCAGTACTTC.

V gene TRBV18 combines with J gene TRBJ1-3, with TRBD1 identical over 7 bases. The CDR3 totals 14 residues. The trim removed 4 bases at V and 5 bases at J, leaving 5 bases unmatched. Germline CDR1 is KGHSH and CDR2 is LQKENI. The CDR3 region is CASSLDRSRNTIYF. The CDR3 DNA reads TGTGCCAGCTCACTGGACAGGTCGCGAAACACCATATATTTT.

This clone was counted once. CDR3 sequence reads: CAWTKGASGYTF. CDR3 DNA sequence: TGTGCCTGGACAAAGGGGGCGAGCGGCTACACCTTC. The chain combines TRBV30 with TRBJ1-2; 7 nucleotides line up with TRBD1. In germline, CDR1 is GTSNPN, CDR2 SVGIG (reference sequence). V dropped 4 bases and J dropped 8; count of bases not matched to a gene: 7. CDR3 size: 12 residues.

The chain uses TRBV7-2 and TRBJ1-2, with unresolved D. Trimming cost V 0 bases and J 4 bases, with 9 bases left between them. The CDR3 runs to 14 residues. Germline CDR1 and CDR2: SGHTA and FQGNSA. The CDR3 loop is CASSLAAGSYGYTF. As DNA, the CDR3 is TGTGCCAGCAGCTTAGCGGCGGGAAGCTATGGCTACACCTTC.

The chain is built from TRBV7-2 and TRBJ1-2, with 9 bases matching TRBD1. V dropped 1 base and J dropped 1; count of bases not matched to a gene: 1. The length of the CDR3 is 15 residues. Germline V gene data show CDR1 as SGHTA and CDR2 as FQGNSA. The CDR3 protein is CASSLGQGDNYGYTF. In DNA, the CDR3 is TGTGCCAGCAGCTTAGGACAGGGGGATAACTATGGCTACACCTTC.

V gene TRBV5-8 combines with J gene TRBJ1-2, with 7 positions matching TRBD1. The CDR3 contains 15 residues. In germline, CDR1 is SGHTS, CDR2 YDEGEE. Unmatched junction bases numbered 9, after V lost 1 base and J lost 6 bases. This chain's CDR3 is CASSLPEGARHGYTF. CDR3 sequence (DNA): TGTGCCAGCAGCTTGCCGGAGGGGGCGAGGCATGGCTACACCTTC.

This chain connects TRBV7-9 to TRBJ2-1; TRBD2 agrees at 11 bases. The CDR3 is made up of 15 amino acids. V lost 5 bases and J lost 8; bases outside the gene matches: 8. Germline loops: CDR1 SEHNR, CDR2 FQNEAQ (reference sequence). CDR3 amino acids: CASSRGTSGFHEQFF. The CDR3 DNA reads as TGTGCCAGCAGCCGCGGGACTAGCGGTTTTCATGAGCAGTTCTTC.

The V call is TRBV4-1, the J call TRBJ1-1; maybe TRBD1 (6 bases). The CDR3 covers 17 residues. Germline-derived CDR1 and CDR2 are MGHRA and YSYEKL. Trimming stripped 2 bases from V and 1 base from J, with 17 bases between. The CDR3 DNA sequence: TGCGCCAGCAGCCAAACCTTATCTAGGACAGCGAACACTGAAGCTTTCTTT. Amino acid sequence: CASSQTLSRTANTEAFF.

This chain uses TRBV10-3 with TRBJ2-5; 7 bases agree with TRBD2. The CDR3 has 15 residues. CDR1 and CDR2 from the germline V gene are ENHRY and SYGVKD. V lost 6 bases and J lost 2; bases outside the gene matches: 9. DNA for the CDR3: TGTGCCATCAGCTCTCGCCTAGCGGATCAAGAGACCCAGTACTTC. Its translation: CAISSRLADQETQYF.

This rearrangement joins TRBV10-3 to TRBJ1-5; TRBD1 aligns across 8 bases. V lost 4 bases and J lost 0; bases outside the gene matches: 8. There are 17 residues in the CDR3. Germline CDR1 reads ENHRY; CDR2 reads SYGVKD. The CDR3 region is CAISVGQGPSSNQPQHF. The CDR3 DNA reads TGTGCCATCAGTGTTGGACAGGGTCCCTCTAGCAATCAGCCCCAGCATTTT.

For this clone: Other DNA sequences in the same sample also yield this CDR3. The rearrangement links TRBV9 to TRBJ2-3; weak D call: TRBD2 (6 bases). V was clipped by 1 base and J by 3 bases, with 12 bases between them. Germline CDR1 and CDR2: SGDLS and YYNGEE. This CDR3 is built from 15 residues. CDR3 in DNA: TGTGCCAGCAGCGTAAGGCGGGAAGGGACAGATACGCAGTATTTT. Its protein is CASSVRREGTDTQYF.

The chain recombines TRBV5-4 with TRBJ1-2; D remains ambiguous. The V end lost 4 bases, the J end lost 3 bases, and 16 bases lay between the germline ends. The CDR3 consists of 15 residues. CDR1 is SGHNT and CDR2 is YYREEE in the germline V gene (reference sequence). CDR3 DNA: TGTGCCAGCAGCCGCGGGGTGGGGTTGGACTATGGCTACACCTTC. It is translated as CASSRGVGLDYGYTF.

The V gene is TRBV5-1, the J gene TRBJ2-3; 7 nucleotides agree with TRBD2. The V gene end was trimmed by 0 bases and the J gene end by 1 base; junction bases not matched to a gene: 5. The CDR3 sequence is 16 residues long. Germline-derived CDR1 and CDR2 are SGHRS and YFSETQ. CDR3 DNA sequence: TGCGCCAGCAGCTTGGCCTTGAGCGGGGGCACAGATACGCAGTATTTT. As protein: CASSLALSGGTDTQYF.

The CDR3, as DNA: TGTGCCAGCAGTTTAAACAGACAAGAGACCCAGTACTTC. This sequence encodes CASSLNRQETQYF. This rearrangement joins TRBV27 to TRBJ2-5; D is unresolved. V lost 2 bases, J lost 2 bases, and 6 bases lay in between. The germline V gene has CDR1 MNHEY and CDR2 SMNVEV (reference sequence). CDR3 length: 13 amino acids.

The gene calls are TRBV6-5 and TRBJ1-2, with a weak D call TRBD1 (6 bases). V lost 4 bases to trimming and J lost 4 bases, with 13 bases between them. The germline gives CDR1 MNHEY, CDR2 SVGAGI. The CDR3 has 14 amino acids. The CDR3 loop reads CASSLFRGPYGYTF. The DNA of the CDR3 is TGTGCCAGCAGTTTATTCAGGGGTCCCTATGGCTACACCTTC.

This clone appeared once. The chain employs TRBV7-6 and TRBJ2-3, with D tentatively TRBD1 (6 bases). V lost 5 bases, J lost 2 bases, and 17 bases lay in between. Germline loops: CDR1 SGHVS, CDR2 FNYEAQ. This CDR3 spans 16 amino acids. The CDR3 spells CASSHVGHHTTDTQYF. As DNA, the CDR3 is TGTGCCAGCAGCCACGTGGGACACCACACCACAGATACGCAGTATTTT.

The V and J genes are TRBV9 and TRBJ2-3, with a weak D call TRBD2 (5 bases). Trimming removed 0 bases at V and 4 bases at J, with 12 bases between. The CDR3 runs 15 residues. Germline V gives CDR1 SGDLS, CDR2 YYNGEE. The CDR3, as DNA: TGTGCCAGCAGCGTAGCCCCGGGATACTCAGATACGCAGTATTTT. It codes for CASSVAPGYSDTQYF.